The source of this T cell receptor beta chain is a study of blood T cell repertoires in COVID-19. Study as a whole: COVID-19 samples, acute and convalescent, were from the United States, Italy and Spain. T cells, B-cell-depleted T cells, or PBMCs supplied cDNA or gDNA.

The CDR3 consists of 14 residues. Germline CDR1 LNHNV, CDR2 YYDKDF (reference sequence). Trimming took 0 bases from V and 1 from J, leaving 7 bases between them. Methods used by the authors: Using reference gene primer amplification, nucleated cell counts were estimated. The data were produced by immunoSEQ multiplex PCR, yet TCRdb's version contains in-frame clones alone and is incomplete. D and trimming were read from the DNA, whereas the V and J calls and clone size are those reported in that table. The repertoire consists of some 190,000 clones, with about 83% occurring once and the leading ten covering 5% to 6.5%.

Sequenced input: peripheral blood. The chain is built from TRBV15 and TRBJ2-7, with D possibly being TRBD1 (5 bases). The clonotype comes from a woman aged 70-85 years with active or convalescent COVID-19. CDR3: CATSRDRASYEQYF. The CDR3 DNA follows: TGTGCCACCAGCAGAGACAGGGCGTCCTACGAGCAGTACTTC.